This T cell receptor beta chain was found in a study of T cells expressing NK-cell markers. General observations from the study: The dominant NKG2C+ clonotypes represented roughly 1.0-7.5% of CD8+ T cells in over 5 donors.

Each CDR3 protein gets one entry in TCRdb, which reprocessed the 5' RACE reads and gives no DNA. The sample holds 400,000 or so distinct CDR3 sequences. A note on this clonotype: The target antigen is unknown.

The clonotype was recovered from a woman in her fifties or sixties in good health. Input material: blood T cells: a sorted CD56 or NKG2C T cell subset, CD4+ or CD8+ T cells, or bulk PBMC T cells (not recorded which).

The CDR3 is CASTVGLLEQFF. This chain joins TRBV12-3 or TRBV12-4 and TRBJ2-1. The CDR3 contains 12 residues.